This paragraph covers one T cell receptor (beta chain) sequence. With 3 bases clipped from V and 0 bases from J, the junction kept 3 bases outside the gene matches. Germline V gene lookup returns CDR1 LNHDA and CDR2 SQIVND (reference sequence). CDR3 length: 15 residues. Researchers made TCR beta libraries by using iRepertoire HTBI primers and running Arm-PCR on CDR3 regions. In TCRdb, the multiplex PCR reads were re-called with MiXCR into one record per CDR3 protein. The table includes roughly 400,000 distinct CDR3 sequences, less than 25% detected once. Stated time point: persistent/refractory GD, antithyroid drugs over 5 years with positive TRAb. The TCR library used RNA extracted from PBMCs. This sample was taken from a study of regulatory T cells in long-lasting Graves disease.

This rearrangement joins TRBV19 to TRBJ2-7; 9 bases fit TRBD2. This sequence was found in a female donor with Graves disease. Here the sequenced sample was peripheral blood mononuclear cells (PBMCs), taken when the disease was refractory, from a patient treated with antithyroid drugs. CDR3 sequence: CASSMGGRVSYEQYF. Here the CDR3 DNA reads TGTGCCAGTAGTATGGGCGGGAGGGTCTCCTACGAGCAGTACTTC.